These 26 T cell receptor beta chains were all obtained from the same sample, sequenced in a study of blood T cells in healthy people across ages. A sample-barcoded 5' primer and a J-beta primer mix were used in a second PCR of roughly 7 to 11 cycles. TCRdb processed the 5' RACE reads anew with MiXCR; each CDR3 protein has one entry. The profile covers about 940,000 distinct CDR3 sequences, with about 48% appearing a single time and roughly 13% taken by the ten largest. The sample consisted of blood. These receptors were collected from a man under 40 in good health.

The CDR3 coding sequence is TGCGCCAGCAGCCAGCTGACAGGGGGTGCAGACTATGGCTACACCTTC. It specifies CASSQLTGGADYGYTF. This rearrangement joins TRBV5-1 to TRBJ1-2; TRBD1 matches at 9 bases. V gave up 4 bases and J gave up 3 bases; unmatched junction bases: 10. Germline V gene sequence: CDR1 SGHRS, CDR2 YFSETQ. The CDR3 is 16 residues long.

V is TRBV20-1 and J is TRBJ1-2, with a weak D call TRBD1 (6 bases). This CDR3 is built from 16 residues. Trimming took 2 bases from V and 2 from J, leaving 18 bases between them. In germline, CDR1 is DFQATT, CDR2 SNEGSKA (reference sequence). The CDR3 coding sequence is TGCAGTGCTAGAATACCGGGGGCCACTGTGAACTATGGCTACACCTTC. Residues: CSARIPGATVNYGYTF.

This clonotype was seen a few times. The rearrangement uses TRBV27 and TRBJ1-5; 7 bases agree with TRBD1. This CDR3 is 14 amino acids long. Trimming removed 6 bases from V and 5 bases from J; junction bases left unmatched: 7. Germline lookup yields CDR1 MNHEY and CDR2 SMNVEV (reference sequence). The CDR3 nucleotides read TGTGCCAGCAGCCAGGACAGGTCAGATCAGCCCCAGCATTTT. It translates to CASSQDRSDQPQHF.

The chain has TRBV6-2 or TRBV6-3 and TRBJ2-4, with 9 bases that match TRBD2. This CDR3 is 13 amino acids long. V was clipped by 6 bases and J by 15 bases; unmatched bases: 12. From germline, CDR1 is MNHEY and CDR2 SVGEGT. The CDR3, as DNA: TGTGCCAGCAGAACCGGGACTAGCCGGGTTGGGTACTTC. This codes for CASRTGTSRVGYF.

The chain couples TRBV5-1 to TRBJ1-2, with D possibly being TRBD1 (5 bases). Trimming removed 1 base at V and 8 bases at J, with 18 bases between. This CDR3 contains 15 residues. Looked up from germline, CDR1 is SGHRS and CDR2 is YFSETQ. This CDR3 is CASSLSGGAPPGYTF. DNA for the CDR3: TGCGCCAGCAGCTTGTCAGGAGGGGCCCCACCCGGCTACACCTTC.

The table lists this clonotype with a few counts. This rearrangement joins TRBV7-3 to TRBJ1-2; 10 nucleotides line up with TRBD1. Trimming took 5 bases from V and 7 from J; bases not matched to a gene: 7. The CDR3 length is 14 residues. Germline V lookup: CDR1 SGHTA, CDR2 FQGTGA. The CDR3 sequence is CASSPGDRGSGYTF. The CDR3 DNA reads TGTGCCAGCAGCCCTGGGGACAGGGGTAGTGGCTACACCTTC.

The genes are TRBV5-6 and TRBJ2-7; either TRBD1 or TRBD2 may fit D (5 bases each). Trimming took off 3 bases at V and 4 bases at J, with 11 bases between the two ends. CDR1 and CDR2 from the germline V gene are SGHDT and YYEEEE. CDR3 length: 13 amino acids. CDR3 residues: CASSCGGSYEQYF. The CDR3 DNA reads as TGTGCCAGCAGCTGTGGGGGATCATACGAGCAGTACTTC. Full variable domain (outside the CDR3, taken from reference TRBV5-6 and TRBJ2-7): DAGVTQSPTHLIKTRGQQVTLRCSPKSGHDTVSWYQQALGQGPQFIFQYYEEEERQRGNFPDRFSGHQFPNYSSELNVNALLLGDSALYLCASSCGGSYEQYFGPGTRLTVT.

V gene TRBV20-1 combines with J gene TRBJ2-1; 11 bases line up with TRBD2. The better agreement between TRBJ2-7 and the DNA end casts doubt on the J call. The CDR3 runs to 15 residues. Germline CDR1 and CDR2: DFQATT and SNEGSKA (reference sequence). Here the CDR3 reads CSAPPTSGGTYEQYF. The CDR3 nucleotides read TGCAGTGCACCCCCTACTAGCGGGGGTACCTACGAGCAGTACTTC.

This clonotype was detected only a few times. This sequence joins TRBV6-6 and TRBJ1-2; 7 bases map to TRBD1. Looked up from germline, CDR1 is MNHNY and CDR2 is SVGAGI (reference sequence). Trimming at V came to 6 bases and at J to 2 bases, leaving 9 bases not matched to a gene. This CDR3 is built from 15 residues. DNA for the CDR3: TGTGCCAGCAGACCCTCCGGGACAGCCAACTATGGCTACACCTTC. Protein: CASRPSGTANYGYTF.

This clonotype has only one observation. The CDR3 DNA sequence: TGTGCCAGCAGTGAACGGACCCTCTATGGCTACACCTTC. It encodes CASSERTLYGYTF. The chain is built from TRBV2 and TRBJ1-2, with D unresolved. V was cut by 2 bases and J by 4 bases, with 8 bases left in between. CDR3 size: 13 residues. Germline V CDR1 and CDR2: SNHLY, FYNNEI.

V is TRBV6-5 and J is TRBJ1-1, with D hard to call. Germline V gene data show CDR1 as MNHEY and CDR2 as SVGAGI. This CDR3 comprises 15 residues. V lost 6 bases, J lost 0 bases, and 14 bases lay in between. CDR3 nucleotides: TGTGCCAGCAGACTGGGCCTCCTCTTGAACACTGAAGCTTTCTTT. Residues: CASRLGLLLNTEAFF.

The J gene is TRBJ1-5, the V gene TRBV20-1, with D tentatively TRBD1 (5 bases). The CDR3 consists of 14 residues. Germline CDR1 reads DFQATT; CDR2 reads SNEGSKA (reference sequence). V was clipped by 0 bases and J by 9 bases, with 15 bases between them. Here the CDR3 reads CSARDRTRALPQHF. In DNA, the CDR3 is TGCAGTGCTAGAGATCGGACAAGGGCCCTGCCCCAGCATTTT.

This clonotype turned up a few times. CDR3 nucleotide sequence: TGCAGCGTTAAGGGGACACCCTTCAGGGAGCAGTACTTC. This gives the protein CSVKGTPFREQYF. The chain recombines TRBV29-1 with TRBJ2-5; the D gene is possibly TRBD1 (6 bases). The CDR3 has 13 amino acids. The germline gives CDR1 SQVTM, CDR2 ANQGSEA. The ends were cut back, 5 bases at V and 11 bases at J, with 21 bases in the middle.

This clonotype came up a few times. The chain combines TRBV12-3 or TRBV12-4 with TRBJ2-7; D call uncertain. CDR3 size: 13 residues. Trimming took off 5 bases at V and 3 bases at J, with 11 bases between the two ends. CDR3 sequence (DNA): TGTGCCAGCAGTCCCCTCTTAGACTACGAGCAGTACTTC. It yields the protein CASSPLLDYEQYF.

With respect to this clonotype: A much bigger clone sits one base away, suggesting this may be a read error. This chain joins TRBV7-2 and TRBJ2-3, with 11 bases matching TRBD2. Germline V CDR1 and CDR2: SGHTA, FQGNSA. This CDR3 has 17 residues. The CDR3 loop reads CANSLVSSGGSWSTQYF. Written as DNA, the CDR3 is TGTGCCAACAGCTTAGTTTCTAGCGGGGGGTCTTGGAGCACGCAGTATTTT.

V is TRBV4-1 and J is TRBJ2-4; 7 bases align to TRBD1. The V gene's germline CDR1 is MGHRA and CDR2 YSYEKL. The CDR3 sequence is 16 residues long. V was pared by 5 bases and J by 13 bases, with 20 bases of the junction left unmatched. The CDR3 spells CASSGYRGQIPFGQYF. In DNA form, the CDR3 reads TGCGCCAGCAGCGGCTACAGGGGCCAAATCCCCTTCGGGCAGTACTTC.

This clonotype was picked up one time. The chain has TRBV6-5 and TRBJ1-5; the match to TRBD1 covers 9 bases. Per the germline V gene, CDR1 is MNHEY and CDR2 is SVGAGI. The CDR3 spans 14 residues. Germline trimming cut 6 bases from V and 6 bases from J; bases unmatched to any gene: 6. For the CDR3, the DNA is TGTGCCAGCAGCCGGACAGGGGAGACTCAGCCCCAGCATTTT. Its translation: CASSRTGETQPQHF.

This sequence joins TRBV5-8 and TRBJ1-1; 8 positions agree with TRBD1. V was pared by 3 bases and J by 0 bases, with 13 bases of the junction left unmatched. This CDR3 contains 18 residues. CDR1 is SGHTS, CDR2 YDEGEE, per germline. The CDR3 reads CASSSVLRTGSLNTEAFF. As DNA, the CDR3 is TGTGCCAGCAGCTCCGTTCTAAGGACAGGGAGTCTGAACACTGAAGCTTTCTTT.

This clonotype occurred a few times. This may be a read error: a much more frequent sequence differs by one nucleotide. The gene calls are TRBV29-1 and TRBJ2-1, with D perhaps matching TRBD1 (6 bases). The CDR3 consists of 11 residues. Trimming stripped 7 bases from V and 6 bases from J, with 10 bases between. Germline V CDR1 and CDR2: SQVTM, ANQGSEA. In DNA form, the CDR3 reads TGCAGCGGTGGACAGATCAATGAGCAGTTCTTC. This codes for CSGGQINEQFF.

The chain has TRBV11-2 and TRBJ2-5; 8 bases are shared with TRBD1. V dropped 4 bases and J dropped 2; count of bases not matched to a gene: 9. This CDR3 is 16 amino acids long. Germline V gene lookup returns CDR1 SGHAT and CDR2 FQNNGV. Here the CDR3 reads CASSSTLQGGQETQYF. CDR3 DNA sequence: TGTGCCAGCAGCTCGACACTACAGGGGGGACAAGAGACCCAGTACTTC.

The CDR3 DNA is TGTGCCAGCAGTGAACTGGCTAGCGGGGGGAGAATTTTGGAGACCCAGTACTTC. As protein: CASSELASGGRILETQYF. The chain uses TRBV2 and TRBJ2-7; 11 bases agree with TRBD2. The J call may be mistaken, given a closer DNA end match to TRBJ2-5. Germline V gene sequence: CDR1 SNHLY, CDR2 FYNNEI. CDR3 length equals 18 residues.

This clonotype was detected only once. This chain links TRBV7-2 with TRBJ2-3, with D perhaps matching TRBD1 (6 bases). CDR1 and CDR2 from the germline V gene are SGHTA and FQGNSA. V was pared by 5 bases and J by 6 bases, with 18 bases between. The CDR3 has 15 residues. CDR3 region: CASSQSGTGSDTQYF. CDR3 sequence (DNA): TGTGCCAGCAGCCAAAGCGGCACAGGGAGCGATACGCAGTATTTT.

Worth noting for this clonotype: This may arise from a read error, as a much more abundant clone is one base away. The rearrangement uses TRBV29-1 and TRBJ2-5; 7 bases map to TRBD2. The assigned J gene may be wrong: the sequence end matches TRBJ2-7 better. The CDR3 consists of 13 residues. Germline-derived CDR1 and CDR2 are SQVTM and ANQGSEA. The CDR3 here is CSVIQRGSNEQYF. The CDR3, as DNA: TGCAGCGTTATCCAGCGGGGCTCCAACGAGCAGTACTTC.

Only a few counts were recorded for this clonotype. The genes are TRBV20-1 and TRBJ2-7; a weak D match, TRBD1 (6 bases). This CDR3 has 14 residues. The germline CDR1 and CDR2 sequences are DFQATT and SNEGSKA (reference sequence). The CDR3 loop is CRMLGTTSSYEQYF. The CDR3 DNA follows: TGCAGAATGTTAGGGACAACGAGCTCCTACGAGCAGTACTTC.

This clonotype was counted only a few times. V usage is TRBV4-3 and J usage is TRBJ2-3; TRBD2 agrees at 11 bases. The CDR3 sequence is 20 residues long. With 3 bases clipped from V and 1 base from J, the junction kept 15 bases outside the gene matches. Per the germline V gene, CDR1 is LGHNA and CDR2 is YSLEER. CDR3 residues: CASSQKLAGEPTWGTDTQYF. The CDR3 DNA follows: TGCGCCAGCAGCCAGAAACTAGCGGGGGAGCCAACCTGGGGCACAGATACGCAGTATTTT.

The chain couples TRBV9 to TRBJ2-5; the match to TRBD2 covers 12 bases. Per the germline V gene, CDR1 is SGDLS and CDR2 is YYNGEE. The CDR3 consists of 16 residues. V was pared by 0 bases and J by 11 bases, with 11 bases of the junction left unmatched. The CDR3 loop reads CASSVGALAGGGEQYF. The CDR3 nucleotides read TGTGCCAGCAGCGTAGGAGCACTAGCGGGGGGAGGTGAGCAGTACTTC.